These 5 T cell receptor beta chains were sequenced from one sample in a study of cytomegalovirus exposure and HLA in healthy donors. The PCR ran on 60 Vbeta and 13 Jbeta primers. Profiled with immunoSEQ multiplex PCR; TCRdb holds only in-frame clones, not every one. The sample lists about 150,000 clones; 68% were seen once. Specimen: PBMCs. These receptors all come from a man younger than 45 in good health and CMV-seropositive.

The chain recombines TRBV18 with TRBJ2-5; D uncertain. The germline V and J ends were trimmed by 6 bases and 2 bases, with 13 bases remaining between them. The CDR3 is made up of 14 amino acids. CDR1 and CDR2 from the germline V gene are KGHSH and LQKENI. The CDR3 DNA reads as TGTGCCAGCTCGCCAAGCCAAGTACAAGAGACCCAGTACTTC. As protein: CASSPSQVQETQYF.

The chain links TRBV7-9 to TRBJ1-2; no reliable D call. CDR1 SEHNR and CDR2 FQNEAQ come from the germline V gene (reference sequence). There are 14 residues in the CDR3. The ends were cut back, 1 base at V and 4 bases at J, with 10 bases in the middle. CDR3 DNA sequence: TGTGCCAGCAGCTTAGTTAGGTACAGCTATGGCTACACCTTC. Its protein product is CASSLVRYSYGYTF. Full variable domain (outside the CDR3, taken from reference TRBV7-9 and TRBJ1-2): DTGVSQNPRHKITKRGQNVTFRCDPISEHNRLYWYRQTLGQGPEFLTYFQNEAQLEKSRLLSDRFSAERPKGSFSTLEIQRTEQGDSAMYLCASSLVRYSYGYTFGSGTRLTVV.

The table lists this clone with a few counts. The chain is built from TRBV19 and TRBJ2-2, with TRBD2 matching over 7 bases. Germline CDR1 reads LNHDA; CDR2 reads SQIVND (reference sequence). The CDR3 has 16 residues. V was clipped by 7 bases and J by 5 bases; unmatched bases: 13. The CDR3 coding sequence is TGTGCCAGTACGGGGGGTGGAGGATCTCAAACCGGGGAGCTGTTTTTT. This sequence encodes CASTGGGGSQTGELFF.

V gene TRBV7-3 combines with J gene TRBJ1-1, with D possibly matching TRBD1 (6 bases). Trimming shortened V by 5 bases and J by 1 base, and 17 bases separated the two germline ends. CDR1 and CDR2 (germline): SGHTA, FQGTGA. The CDR3 is made up of 16 amino acids. CDR3 in DNA: TGTGCCAGCAGCCAATACAGGGACCCGGGGAACACTGAAGCTTTCTTT. Translation: CASSQYRDPGNTEAFF.

The chain joins TRBV6-5 to TRBJ2-7, with 8 bases that match TRBD2. The CDR3 has 16 residues. Germline V lookup: CDR1 MNHEY, CDR2 SVGAGI. V shed 2 bases, J shed 6 bases, and the junction held 12 bases outside the gene matches. The DNA for the CDR3 is TGTGCCAGCAGTTACGAGGGCTCTGGAGCGGGAGCCGAGCAGTACTTC. Protein: CASSYEGSGAGAEQYF.